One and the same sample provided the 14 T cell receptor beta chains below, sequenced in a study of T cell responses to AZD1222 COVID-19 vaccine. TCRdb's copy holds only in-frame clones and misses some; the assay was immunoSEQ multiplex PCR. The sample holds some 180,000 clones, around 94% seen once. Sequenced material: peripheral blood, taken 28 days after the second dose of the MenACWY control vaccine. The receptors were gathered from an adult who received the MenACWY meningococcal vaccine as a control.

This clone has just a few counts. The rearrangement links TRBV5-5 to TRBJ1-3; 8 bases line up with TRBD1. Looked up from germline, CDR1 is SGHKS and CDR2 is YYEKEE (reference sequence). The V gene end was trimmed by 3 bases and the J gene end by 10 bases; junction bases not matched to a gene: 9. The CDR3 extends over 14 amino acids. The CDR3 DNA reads TGTGCCAGCAGCTCGGAAAGGACAGGGACTACCATATATTTT. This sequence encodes CASSSERTGTTIYF. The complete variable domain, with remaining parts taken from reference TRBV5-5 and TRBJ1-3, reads DAGVTQSPTHLIKTRGQQVTLRCSPISGHKSVSWYQQVLGQGPQFIFQYYEKEERGRGNFPDRFSARQFPNYSSELNVNALLLGDSALYLCASSSERTGTTIYFGEGSWLTVV.

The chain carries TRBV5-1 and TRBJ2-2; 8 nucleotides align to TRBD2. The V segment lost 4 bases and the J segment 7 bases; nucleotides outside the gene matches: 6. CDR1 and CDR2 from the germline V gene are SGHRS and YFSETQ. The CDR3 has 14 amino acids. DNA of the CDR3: TGCGCCAGCAGCAGCTTACTAGCGGACGGGGAGCTGTTTTTT. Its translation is CASSSLLADGELFF.

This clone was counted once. CDR3 in DNA: TGTGCCAGCAGCTCCCCCCGGAGCGAATCCTACGAGCAGTACTTC. Its protein product is CASSSPRSESYEQYF. The chain carries TRBV7-6 and TRBJ2-7; D call uncertain. This CDR3 has 15 residues. V lost 4 bases to trimming and J lost 1 base, with 14 bases between them. Germline CDR1 reads SGHVS; CDR2 reads FNYEAQ.

In nucleotides, the CDR3 is TGCGCCAGCAGCCAAGGCTGGGGGAGCTCCTACGAGCAGTACTTC. This codes for CASSQGWGSSYEQYF. V usage is TRBV4-1 and J usage is TRBJ2-7; D tentatively reads TRBD1 or TRBD2 (5 bases each). CDR1 MGHRA and CDR2 YSYEKL come from the germline V gene. V was shortened by 1 base and J by 0 bases, with 10 bases between the two germline ends. The CDR3 totals 15 residues.

The CDR3 DNA reads TGTGCCAGCAGTTACCGACTAGCGGGGTACAATGAGCAGTTCTTC. Its translation is CASSYRLAGYNEQFF. This chain uses TRBV27 with TRBJ2-1; TRBD2 matches at 11 bases. The CDR3 length is 15 residues. The ends lost 4 bases at V and 4 bases at J; junction bases unmatched: 3. The V gene's germline CDR1 is MNHEY and CDR2 SMNVEV (reference sequence).

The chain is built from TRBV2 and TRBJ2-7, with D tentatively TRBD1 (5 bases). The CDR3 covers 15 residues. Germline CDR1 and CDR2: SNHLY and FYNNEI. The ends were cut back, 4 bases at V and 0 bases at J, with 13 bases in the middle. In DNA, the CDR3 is TGTGCCAGCAGTGTAAGGGGCTTTGGCTCCTACGAGCAGTACTTC. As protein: CASSVRGFGSYEQYF.

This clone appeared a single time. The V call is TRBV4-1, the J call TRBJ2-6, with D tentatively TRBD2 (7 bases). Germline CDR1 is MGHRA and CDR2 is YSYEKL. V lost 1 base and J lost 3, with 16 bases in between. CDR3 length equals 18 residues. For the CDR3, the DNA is TGCGCCAGCAGCCAAGGGGGGGGCAGCCCAGGTGGGGCCAACGTCCTGACTTTC. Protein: CASSQGGGSPGGANVLTF.

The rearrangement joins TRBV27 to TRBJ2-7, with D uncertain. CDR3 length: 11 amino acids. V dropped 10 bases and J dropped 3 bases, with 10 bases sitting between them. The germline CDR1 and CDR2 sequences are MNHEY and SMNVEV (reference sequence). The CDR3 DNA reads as TGTGCCACCGAAGCAAACTACGAGCAGTACTTC. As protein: CATEANYEQYF.

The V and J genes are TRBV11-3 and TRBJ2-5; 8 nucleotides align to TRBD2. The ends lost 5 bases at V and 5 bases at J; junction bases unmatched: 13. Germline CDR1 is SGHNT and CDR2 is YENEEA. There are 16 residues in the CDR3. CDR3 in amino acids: CASSHRSLAVGETQYF. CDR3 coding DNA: TGTGCCAGCAGCCACCGCTCACTAGCGGTTGGTGAGACCCAGTACTTC.

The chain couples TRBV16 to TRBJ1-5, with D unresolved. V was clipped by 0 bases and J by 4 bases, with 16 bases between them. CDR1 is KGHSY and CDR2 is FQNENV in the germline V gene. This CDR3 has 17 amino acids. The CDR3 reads CASSQSSLRLPNQPQHF. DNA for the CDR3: TGTGCCAGCAGCCAATCATCGCTAAGGCTGCCAAATCAGCCCCAGCATTTT.

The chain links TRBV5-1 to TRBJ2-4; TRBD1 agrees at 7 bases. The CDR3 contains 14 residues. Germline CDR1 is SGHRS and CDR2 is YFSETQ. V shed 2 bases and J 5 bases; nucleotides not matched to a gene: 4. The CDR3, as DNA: TGCGCCAGCAGCTTATGGGACAGCGAAAACATTCAGTACTTC. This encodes CASSLWDSENIQYF.

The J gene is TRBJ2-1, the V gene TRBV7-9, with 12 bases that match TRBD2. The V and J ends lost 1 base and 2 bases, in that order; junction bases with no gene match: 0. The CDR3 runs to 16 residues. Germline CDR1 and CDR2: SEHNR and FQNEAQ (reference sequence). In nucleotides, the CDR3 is TGTGCCAGCAGCTTAGGGACTAGCGGGACCTACAATGAGCAGTTCTTC. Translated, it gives CASSLGTSGTYNEQFF. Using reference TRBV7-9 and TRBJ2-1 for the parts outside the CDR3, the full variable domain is DTGVSQNPRHKITKRGQNVTFRCDPISEHNRLYWYRQTLGQGPEFLTYFQNEAQLEKSRLLSDRFSAERPKGSFSTLEIQRTEQGDSAMYLCASSLGTSGTYNEQFFGPGTRLTVL.

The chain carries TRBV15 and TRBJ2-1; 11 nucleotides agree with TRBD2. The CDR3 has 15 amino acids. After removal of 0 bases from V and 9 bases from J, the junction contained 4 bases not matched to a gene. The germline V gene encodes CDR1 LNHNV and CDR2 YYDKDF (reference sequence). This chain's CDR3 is CATSRELAGVGEQFF. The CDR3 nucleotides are TGTGCCACCAGCAGAGAACTAGCGGGAGTCGGTGAGCAGTTCTTC. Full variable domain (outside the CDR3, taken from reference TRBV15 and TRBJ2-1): DAMVIQNPRYQVTQFGKPVTLSCSQTLNHNVMYWYQQKSSQAPKLLFHYYDKDFNNEADTPDNFQSRRPNTSFCFLDIRSPGLGDTAMYLCATSRELAGVGEQFFGPGTRLTVL.

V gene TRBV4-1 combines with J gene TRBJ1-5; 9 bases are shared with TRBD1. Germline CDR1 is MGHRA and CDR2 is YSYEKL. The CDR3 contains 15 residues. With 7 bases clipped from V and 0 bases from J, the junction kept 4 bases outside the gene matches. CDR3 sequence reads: CASNTGGHSNQPQHF. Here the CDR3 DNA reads TGCGCCAGCAACACAGGGGGCCATAGCAATCAGCCCCAGCATTTT.